Listed below are T cell receptor beta chains from one sample, sequenced in a study of blood T cell repertoires in COVID-19. Using immunoSEQ multiplex PCR, the repertoire was profiled, and TCRdb retains in-frame clones only, with some absent. Among tens of thousands of clones, around 77% were seen once, and the ten largest hold around 10%. Sequenced: peripheral blood. The receptor source for this set is a human donor in a cohort sampled during active COVID-19. Both conserved end residues are part of each CDR3.

j_call v_call cdr3_aa
TRBJ1-4 TRBV7-9 CASSPQGAEKLFF
TRBJ2-7 TRBV5-4 CASSLDRANYEQYF
TRBJ1-1 TRBV28 CASSSISGVNTEAFF
TRBJ2-7 TRBV18 CASSPPGTSPQDEQYF
TRBJ2-1 TRBV5-1 CASSSTSGGRNEQFF
TRBJ1-2 TRBV25-1 CASSGTGTGGLYGYTF
TRBJ2-3 TRBV7-9 CASSLGLAGGSSTDTQYF
TRBJ2-2 TRBV3-1/TRBV3-2 CASSQDQAGGTGELFF
TRBJ1-5 TRBV6-1 CASSDYGTGINQPQHF
TRBJ1-2 TRBV6-5 CASSYNPIYGYTF
TRBJ2-1 TRBV7-9 CASSQTGGNEQFF
TRBJ2-5 TRBV5-1 CASSLLGQVPQETQYF
TRBJ2-1 TRBV10-3 CAIRQDSYNEQFF
TRBJ2-7 TRBV18 CASSPPQAASYEQYF
TRBJ2-1 TRBV5-1 CASSLEHGGNEQFF
TRBJ2-7 TRBV15 CATSRDGRQGGEQYF
TRBJ1-6 TRBV2 CASSEGRGNSPLHF
TRBJ1-5 TRBV5-1 CASSQGQGRNQPQHF
TRBJ2-3 TRBV7-8 CASSLVMGGGTDTQYF
TRBJ2-7 TRBV2 CASRDSVFSYEQYF
TRBJ1-4 TRBV5-1 CASSLAGTGNEKLFF
TRBJ2-3 TRBV7-3 CASSLIPLTDTQYF
TRBJ1-5 TRBV19 CASSMGGRNQPQHF
TRBJ2-7 TRBV7-8 CASSLAWWGQAYEQYF
TRBJ1-3 TRBV20-1 CSASEGRVDTIYF
TRBJ2-7 TRBV10-3 CAISEQNYEQYF
TRBJ2-7 TRBV2 CASREDRVTGEQYF
TRBJ1-2 TRBV9 CASSPPGGPLYGYTF
TRBJ2-7 TRBV5-5 CASSFLGQGFYEQYF
TRBJ1-1 TRBV10-3 CAIKQTGAGTEAFF
TRBJ2-1 TRBV19 CASRDRAWGGTSYNEQFF
TRBJ1-1 TRBV11-3 CASSLDGTGYTEAFF
TRBJ1-1 TRBV7-2 CASSLVSTEAFF
TRBJ1-5 TRBV6-2/TRBV6-3 CASSYGRAGGQPQHF
TRBJ2-3 TRBV5-1 CASSEGSPRTDTQYF
TRBJ2-5 TRBV30 CAWSGLEETQYF
TRBJ1-2 TRBV30 CAWSGGARIFGYTF
TRBJ2-7 TRBV15 CATSYGRGSRYEQYF
TRBJ2-3 TRBV6-1 CASSDVPGYPGDTQYF
TRBJ2-7 TRBV10-2 CASSESNRGSYEQYF
TRBJ1-5 TRBV2 CASSRQGGNQPQHF
TRBJ1-1 TRBV19 CASSTGVLNTEAFF
TRBJ1-6 TRBV2 CASRAGTGNSPLHF
TRBJ2-7 TRBV5-4 CASSLEGLGRQYF
TRBJ1-2 TRBV7-9 CASSFGHGYTF
TRBJ1-6 TRBV5-4 CASSLDLGSPLHF
TRBJ2-5 TRBV5-4 CASSLVTAGTQYF
TRBJ2-3 TRBV5-1 CASSPPGGTDTQYF